The present T cell receptor (beta chain) was sequenced within a study of blood T cell repertoires in COVID-19. Study summary: Samples taken during acute and convalescent COVID-19 were collected in the United States, Italy and Spain. In each case, the material was cDNA or gDNA derived from T cells, B-cell-depleted T cells, or PBMCs.

Authors' analysis steps: Estimates of nucleated cell counts were drawn from the amplification of reference gene primers. Assay: immunoSEQ multiplex PCR; the TCRdb copy retains only in-frame clones and omits some. Clonal size and the V and J genes are those of that table, whereas D and trimming came from the DNA. The sample has 100,000 to 150,000 clones, 88% seen once. Sequencing input: peripheral blood. The receptor comes from a man in his forties or fifties with acute or convalescent COVID-19.

The CDR3: CASNRRDRGIHF. The CDR3 nucleotides read TGTGCCAGCAACCGAAGGGACAGGGGGATCCACTTT. The chain is built from TRBV28 and TRBJ1-6; 11 positions agree with TRBD1. The CDR3 has 12 residues. V shed 7 bases and J 17 bases; nucleotides not matched to a gene: 7. CDR1 is MDHEN and CDR2 is SYDVKM in the germline V gene.